This T cell receptor (beta chain) was retrieved from a study of T cell responses to AZD1222 COVID-19 vaccine. The CDR3 runs 13 residues. Germline loops: CDR1 MDHEN, CDR2 SYDVKM. V gave up 6 bases and J gave up 2 bases, with 10 bases separating them. This clone has at least ten counts. Assay used: immunoSEQ multiplex PCR; TCRdb lists only in-frame clones, some missing. This table holds approximately 100,000 clones, about 90% found once. Sequences were derived from peripheral blood, sampled 28 days after the second AZD1222 dose. This TCR derives from an adult who received the AZD1222 COVID-19 vaccine. J is TRBJ2-5 and V is TRBV28; D is undetermined. The CDR3 DNA sequence: TGTGCCAGCAGGAACCCTAAACAAGAGACCCAGTACTTC. This codes for CASRNPKQETQYF.